Described below is a single T cell receptor (beta chain) sequence and its context. No antigen is known for it. No base qualities exist here, and no much larger clone lies one base off it. These data originate in a study of cytomegalovirus exposure and HLA in healthy donors listed by TCRdb under 2017. Notes on the research overall: According to an earlier analysis of 550 to 750 of the donors, about 180 million T cells yielded 90 million to 130 million unique TCR beta sequences and 276 Gb of sequence data. Rather than using new phenotypic data, the later analysis identified candidate immune exposures from TCR beta sequences and from how often those sequences occurred across donors. The aim of the study was to test whether cataloging public T cell receptors could identify signatures of past pathogen exposure. Among 300 to 500 genotyped donors of the cohort, an average of around 250,000 unique TCR beta nucleotide sequences was sequenced per donor, of which approximately 19% were non-productive. Besides the first cohort of 500 to 700 subjects, a separate validation cohort made up of 120 different subjects was used. About 280 gigabases of sequencing data and approximately 91 million unique TCR sequences made up an early release that covered fewer than 650 HLA-typed donors. An earlier analysis of approximately 500 of the donors applied high-throughput TCR beta sequencing to assess whether each TCR beta V gene segment acted as functional or pseudogenic. A later genetic analysis took genome-wide SNP genotypes for 398 of the 666 donors and used that subset as a discovery cohort. Typing coverage varied by locus: 629-630 donors for A, B, C, DRB1 and DQB1; more than 500 for DQA1; approximately 610 for DPA1; 450 to 480 for DPB1. Of the roughly 400 genotyped donors, 65% to 90% were placed in the genetic ancestry cluster associated with self-reported Caucasian donors. A later analysis re-examined previously published TCR beta repertoires from roughly 720 donors and added high-resolution HLA genotyping to investigate patterns of TCR occurrence. To predict cytomegalovirus infection status, the study brought together high-throughput TCR immunosequencing, statistical association of individual TCRs with disease status, and machine learning. HLA typing included class I and class II loci at four-digit resolution. Roughly five DR-DQ haplotypes were treated as single units for association and clustering because of strong linkage in the cohort. The T cell repertoires of some 700 subjects were profiled by immunosequencing and related to cytomegalovirus serostatus. Donor age, sex, ethnicity and CMV serostatus were compiled together with the repertoire data. All discovery cohort repertoires had been generated using a single sequencing platform.

V lost 4 bases and J lost 1 base; the stretch between them is 16 bases long. The CDR3, from cysteine to phenylalanine, totals 16 residues. Just CDR3 DNA is preserved here, 48 bases in frame from base 1. The germline V gene yields MGHRA for CDR1 and YSYEKL for CDR2. The cohort comprised approximately 700 healthy bone marrow donors. All cohort members were sampled while nominally healthy, although unrecorded immune exposures were likely present. The donor was CMV seronegative and was included in the group of 352 seronegative cohort members. A peripheral blood sample was provided by each donor, and peripheral blood mononuclear cells were used for TCR beta sequencing. Genomic DNA extraction from the blood cell samples was performed with the Qiagen DNeasy Blood Extraction Kit. Library construction relied on the immunoSEQ multiplex PCR assay. The multiplex PCR relied on a mix of 60 forward primers for TCR Vbeta segments and 13 reverse primers for TCR Jbeta segments. The CDR3 region of rearranged TCR beta genes was amplified from genomic DNA with a multiplex PCR assay. The Illumina HiSeq System was used to sequence the amplified TCR beta libraries as 87-base-pair reads. The original methods were these. A later analysis tallied some 79 million unique TCR beta chains across the 666 repertoires, and approximately 11 million of those chains were shared by two or more donors. A nearest-neighbor algorithm error-corrected the raw reads and collapsed the reads into unique sequences, merging closely related sequences to remove PCR and sequencing errors. CDR3 sequences were aligned to IMGT reference sequences to assign V, D and J gene segments. For a sequence to be retained, at least a six-nucleotide match to both a V gene segment and a J gene segment was required. A rearrangement counted as productive if the CDR3 had no stop codons and remained in frame with V and J, and every other rearrangement counted as non-productive. Following IMGT convention, CDR3 was defined as the stretch from the second conserved V-encoded cysteine to the conserved J-encoded phenylalanine. The earlier analysis of about 620 of the donors excluded sequences that lacked an unambiguous match to a single V gene segment. In an earlier analysis of 500 to 750 of the donors, V segments were called functional above 56.7% productive rearrangements and were called segregating when the between-donor standard deviation exceeded 5%. A statistical classification framework was built for diagnosing cytomegalovirus status from the catalog of TCR beta chain sequences. In a later analysis, V and J genes were assigned by comparing TCR nucleotide sequences against IMGT/GENE-DB human TR gene sequences. A later analysis assigned CDR3 sequences and most-parsimonious VDJ recombination scenarios with the TCRdist pipeline. A later analysis defined each TCR beta chain by its CDR3 amino acid sequence plus V-gene family, and excluded reads lacking a unique V-gene family. To address suspected cross-contamination and a sequencing artifact, a later analysis removed a few hundred highly shared, low-generation-probability nucleotide sequences. In a later analysis, a clonal expansion index was calculated for each public chain from normalized within-repertoire ranks of inferred template counts. In a later analysis, generation probabilities were computed using a VDJ recombination model fitted to out-of-frame rearrangements, and the results were checked against IGoR. Hypergeometric tests were used in a later analysis to score TCR-TCR, TCR-HLA and TCR-CMV co-occurrence, with a repertoire-size bias correction applied to the TCR pairs. A later analysis estimated false discovery rates by permuting HLA or CMV assignments 20 times. In a later analysis, co-occurring TCRs were grouped with DBSCAN, and TCRdist sequence similarity was added when clustering was performed within HLA-allele-positive subsets. Repertoires with fewer than 30,000 or more than 120,000 public chains were left out of co-occurrence clustering, as were four to six repertoires with anomalous nucleotide sharing. TCRdb took this table from immuneACCESS and kept in-frame rearrangements with V and J called. Such tables lack part of the clones; where checked against another copy, unresolved V genes explain under half of the gap, and the rest is unexplained. The V and J calls and clone size come from that table; D and trimming were worked out from the DNA. The table for this sample lists about 180,000 clones; about three quarters of them were counted only once. 1.4% of the sample is taken by the ten largest.

General study outcomes and caveats: Correlated functional status among segregating V segments might be attributable to linkage disequilibrium, but an unknown experimental factor could not be ruled out. Cytomegalovirus status was reported to be diagnosed by the classifier with high specificity and sensitivity in both the original and validation cohorts. When HLA alleles, especially DR and DQ, strongly co-occurred, TCR associations were difficult to assign to individual alleles. A cluster of highly shared sequence variants was judged likely to represent a technical artifact of the sequencing pipeline. The 87-base-pair reads could not distinguish some IMGT-functional V segments, including TRBV6-2 and TRBV6-3, so those segments were excluded. A later analysis found that HLA-associated TCR beta chains were more clonally expanded and had lower generation probabilities than equally common non-associated chains. The authors suggested that the approach could potentially be extended to other disease states and immunological phenotypes. Compared with the roughly 700-donor mean, donors in an Asian-associated ancestry cluster had fewer N-insertions in productive TCRs, according to a later genetic analysis. This cohort had only TCR beta chains sequenced, and the lack of alpha or paired-chain data limited which features could be detected. A later analysis found that TCR association rates varied across HLA loci, with DRB1 alleles showing the most associated TCRs and HLA-C alleles the fewest. Sequencing depth was assumed to be roughly uniform across donors in the presence/absence analyses, though that assumption may not hold. In vitro tests confirmed that a few of the cytomegalovirus-associated TCR beta chains recognize cytomegalovirus antigens. A further reported finding was that TCR beta sequences accurately predicted the HLA-A and HLA-B alleles for most subjects in the first cohort. Several of the top co-occurrence clusters appeared to be linked to parvovirus B19, influenza, CMV and Epstein-Barr virus, according to a later analysis. According to a later analysis, most CMV-associated TCR beta chains appeared to be HLA-restricted, and the HLA associations seemed to be driven largely by CMV exposure. The study gave a list of some 150 TCR beta chains associated with cytomegalovirus. Because counts were too low, roughly 18 rarely observed V segments, including chromosome 9 orphons, were left out of the earlier analysis of some 600 of the donors. In a later genetic analysis, a missense DCLRE1C variant was associated with V-gene and J-gene trimming of TCR beta chains, and the association was replicated in an independent cohort. Because some donors lacked HLA typing at each locus, the association tests relied only on the typed subset. Across donors, most TCR sequences were observed very rarely, whereas some public TCRs were present in many individuals. In an earlier analysis of more than 450 of the donors, most TCR beta V segments were observed in productive rearrangements about 90% or about 30% of the time, broadly matching IMGT annotations. A later analysis associated 17,000 or so TCR beta sequences with specific HLA alleles at a false discovery rate of 0.05. The only immune exposure information available for the cohort was CMV serostatus.

Material: PBMCs. The rearrangement joined TRBV4-1 to TRBJ2-5, with TRBD2 perhaps the D gene, on 7 matching bases. The sequence derives from a man between 18 and 35 years old in good health and CMV-seronegative. The CDR3 region reads CASSRWQGGGQETQYF. DNA sequence: TGCGCCAGCAGCCGATGGCAGGGAGGGGGCCAAGAGACCCAGTACTTC.